This TCR beta chain was found in a study of somatic mutations in cytotoxic T cells in rheumatoid arthritis. This clone is a singleton in its sample. What it recognizes is unknown. This table comes from immunoSEQ multiplex PCR, and its TCRdb copy is limited to in-frame clones, with some not included. The sample holds some 25,000 clones; around 80% are singletons and the top ten take more than 4.5%. CDR3 length: 13 residues. Germline V lookup: CDR1 SGHAT, CDR2 FQNNGV. Deletions cut 1 base from V and 0 bases from J, with 2 bases between. Study-wide findings and caveats: A largest CD8+ clone above 20% of CD8+ cells occurred in about an eighth of the 65 patients.

By positive magnetic bead selection, CD4+ and CD8+ cells were isolated, and their purity was checked by flow cytometry. The V call is TRBV11-2, the J call TRBJ2-3; D is uncertain. Sequenced material: CD8+ T cells sorted from blood. This receptor was taken from a man aged 45-65 years in good health. The CDR3 nucleotides are TGTGCCAGCAGCTTAGGAAGCACAGATACGCAGTATTTT. It encodes CASSLGSTDTQYF.